This T cell receptor beta chain was recovered during a study of identical twins. cDNA molecules carried unique molecular identifiers, and template switching added a universal primer site. Via MiXCR, TCRdb re-called the 5' RACE reads, giving one row per CDR3 protein. The data contain around 670,000 distinct CDR3 sequences, 6.1% of them singletons. This clonotype was detected many times. What it binds is unknown. This CDR3 region has 18 residues. Trimming removed 6 bases from V and 1 base from J; junction bases left unmatched: 18. The V gene's germline CDR1 is DFQATT and CDR2 SNEGSKA (reference sequence). The study, taken as a whole, reports: Zero-insertion results could be subject to partial confounding by invariant MAIT and iNKT cells.

The material sequenced was naive T cells sorted from blood. The V call is TRBV20-1, the J call TRBJ2-3, with 8 nucleotides matching TRBD2. This clonotype was obtained from a man aged 18 to 30 in good health. The CDR3 bases are TGCAGTGCCACGAACGAGCGGGAGCGAATGTGGCGCACAGATACGCAGTATTTT. Translating it yields CSATNERERMWRTDTQYF.